This T cell receptor beta chain was found in a study of response to subunit inactivated influenza vaccine (dated by TCRdb to 2016 to 2019). Regarding the complete study: To follow how T cells responded to a trivalent subunit inactivated influenza vaccine, the researchers relied on deep quantitative profiling of the T cell receptor repertoire.

V sheds 1 base and J sheds 0 bases, leaving 7 bases between their ends. Spanning cysteine to phenylalanine, the CDR3 consists of 15 amino acids. Only CDR3 DNA remains: 45 bases, in frame from the first base. From a lookup of the germline V gene, CDR1 and CDR2 are SGHRS and YFSETQ. The method behind the library was RT-PCR. This sample was sequenced with an Illumina HiSeq 2500. TCRdb itself trimmed the public reads at Q25 with fastp, ran MiXCR and retained productive beta chains. Rows merge per CDR3 protein into single entries with the most common DNA and genes. The sample data list roughly 670,000 distinct CDR3 sequences, and around 13% of these were observed just once. Approximately 7.6% of the sample lies in the top ten. Comments on this clonotype: Its antigen specificity is not known. No base qualities exist here, and no much larger clone lies one base off it.

Findings and caveats that apply to the study as a whole: It was suggested by the authors that each seasonal influenza vaccination may recruit only a limited number of new T cells.

The source was PBMCs from blood, collected approximately 15 days before vaccination. The chain joins TRBV5-1 to TRBJ2-2, with the D gene too uncertain to name. The TCR was taken from a man between 50 and 59 years old who received an inactivated influenza vaccine. Donor details come from another sample of the same person, matched by shared clones. The DNA reads as follows: TGCGCCAGCAGCTTGAACAGCGCGAACACCGGGGAGCTGTTTTTT. The encoded protein is CASSLNSANTGELFF.